This T cell receptor beta chain was sequenced during a study of OX40 agonist ivuxolimab in advanced cancers. Across the whole study: Ivuxolimab, an agonist antibody against OX40 (CD134), was given to patients. Patients were over 65% male with ages roughly 20 to 85, mean approximately 62.

The protocol was immunoSEQ multiplex PCR, while the TCRdb copy is restricted to in-frame clones and leaves out a portion. Of 98,000 or so clones listed, less than 95% are singletons. Points on this clone: The antigen is not known.

This CDR3 contains 15 residues. Germline-derived CDR1 and CDR2 are SNHLY and FYNNEI. With 11 bases clipped from V and 4 bases from J, the junction kept 15 bases outside the gene matches. Blood was sampled at baseline, cycle 4 day 1, and cycle 7 day 1. Findings and limits, study-wide: CD8+ T cells (on average) carried more expanded clones than CD4+ T cells.

The receptor comes from an adult with an advanced solid tumor such as melanoma, head and neck, liver or kidney cancer. V gene TRBV2 combines with J gene TRBJ2-5, with 8 bases identical to TRBD2. The specimen comprised CD4+ or CD8+ T cells sorted from blood, sampled in a trial of the OX40 agonist ivuxolimab. This chain's CDR3 is CAFRESSGKGETQYF. As DNA, the CDR3 is TGTGCCTTCAGGGAGAGTAGCGGGAAGGGAGAGACCCAGTACTTC.